This T cell receptor (beta chain) was retrieved from a study of T cell responses to AZD1222 COVID-19 vaccine. Regarding the study as a whole: None of the repertoires were sampled until the peak T cell response had passed.

Sequencing was performed with immunoSEQ multiplex PCR; in TCRdb, only in-frame clones are kept and a portion is missing. Seen here are some 100,000 clones, 80% to 90% observed once, and the top ten hold more than 2%. Notes on this clone: Its target is not known.

Pooled together were second doses at about 4 or about 12 weeks. This CDR3 region has 12 residues. Germline assignment: CDR1 SGHRS and CDR2 YFSETQ. V was pared by 0 bases and J by 3 bases, with 4 bases between. This sequence was found in an adult who received the AZD1222 COVID-19 vaccine. The chain uses TRBV5-1 and TRBJ2-7, with D unclear. Sequenced material: peripheral blood, taken 28 days after the second AZD1222 dose. This chain's CDR3 is CASSLGFYEQYF. The CDR3 DNA reads TGCGCCAGCAGCTTGGGCTTCTACGAGCAGTACTTC.